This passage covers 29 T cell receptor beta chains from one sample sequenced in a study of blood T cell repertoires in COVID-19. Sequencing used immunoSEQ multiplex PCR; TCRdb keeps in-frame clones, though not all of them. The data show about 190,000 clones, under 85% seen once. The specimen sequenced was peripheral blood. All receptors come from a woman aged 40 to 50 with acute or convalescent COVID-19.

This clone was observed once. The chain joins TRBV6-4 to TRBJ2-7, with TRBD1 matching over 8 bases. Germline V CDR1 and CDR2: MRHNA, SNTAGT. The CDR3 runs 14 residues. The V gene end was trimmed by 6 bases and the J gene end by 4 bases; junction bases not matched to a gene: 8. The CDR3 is CASRDRDRSYEQYF. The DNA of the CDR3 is TGTGCCAGCAGGGACCGGGACAGGAGTTACGAGCAGTACTTC.

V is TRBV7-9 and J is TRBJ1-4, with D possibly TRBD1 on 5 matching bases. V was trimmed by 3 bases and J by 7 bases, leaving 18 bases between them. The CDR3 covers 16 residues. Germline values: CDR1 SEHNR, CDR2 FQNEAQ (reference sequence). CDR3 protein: CASSLGQPSWSEKLFF. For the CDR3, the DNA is TGTGCCAGCAGCTTGGGGCAGCCCTCCTGGAGTGAAAAACTGTTTTTT.

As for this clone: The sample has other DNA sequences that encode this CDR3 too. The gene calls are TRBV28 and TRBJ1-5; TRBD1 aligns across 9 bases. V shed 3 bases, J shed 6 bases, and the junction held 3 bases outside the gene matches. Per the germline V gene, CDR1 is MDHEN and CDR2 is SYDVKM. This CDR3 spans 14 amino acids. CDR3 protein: CASSLGQGGQPQHF. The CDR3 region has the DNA TGTGCCAGCAGTTTGGGACAGGGTGGTCAGCCCCAGCATTTT.

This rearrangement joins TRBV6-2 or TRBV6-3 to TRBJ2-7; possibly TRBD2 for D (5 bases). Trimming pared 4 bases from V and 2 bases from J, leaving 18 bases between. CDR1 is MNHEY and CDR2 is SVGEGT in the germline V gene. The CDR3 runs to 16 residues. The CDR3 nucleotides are TGTGCCAGCAGTTCCTTCCGGGATCTACGCCCCTACGAGCAGTACTTC. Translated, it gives CASSSFRDLRPYEQYF.

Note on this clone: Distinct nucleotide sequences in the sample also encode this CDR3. The CDR3 region is CASRRGGVNNEQFF. Here the CDR3 DNA reads TGTGCCAGCAGGCGGGGAGGGGTTAACAATGAGCAGTTCTTC. The chain recombines TRBV27 with TRBJ2-1, with 7 bases identical to TRBD2. CDR1 is MNHEY and CDR2 is SMNVEV in the germline V gene (reference sequence). V shed 6 bases and J 5 bases; nucleotides not matched to a gene: 7. The CDR3 sequence is 14 residues long.

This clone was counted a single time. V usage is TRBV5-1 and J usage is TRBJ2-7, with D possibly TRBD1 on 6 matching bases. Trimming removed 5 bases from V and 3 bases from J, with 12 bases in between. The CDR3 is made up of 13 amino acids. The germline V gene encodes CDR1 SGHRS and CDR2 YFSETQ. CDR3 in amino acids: CASSQGGSYEQYF. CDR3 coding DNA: TGCGCCAGCAGTCAAGGGGGAAGCTACGAGCAGTACTTC.

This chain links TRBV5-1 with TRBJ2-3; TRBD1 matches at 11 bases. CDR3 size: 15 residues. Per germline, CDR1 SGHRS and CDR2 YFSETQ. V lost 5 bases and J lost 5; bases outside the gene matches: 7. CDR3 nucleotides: TGCGCCAGCAGACGGGACAGGGGGTTTATAGATACGCAGTATTTT. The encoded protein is CASRRDRGFIDTQYF.

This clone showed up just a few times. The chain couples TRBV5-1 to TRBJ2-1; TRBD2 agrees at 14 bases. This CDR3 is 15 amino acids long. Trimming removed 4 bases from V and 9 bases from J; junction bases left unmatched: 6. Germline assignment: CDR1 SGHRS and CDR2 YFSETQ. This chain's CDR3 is CASSPGLAGEGEQFF. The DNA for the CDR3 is TGCGCCAGCAGCCCGGGACTAGCGGGAGAGGGTGAGCAGTTCTTC.

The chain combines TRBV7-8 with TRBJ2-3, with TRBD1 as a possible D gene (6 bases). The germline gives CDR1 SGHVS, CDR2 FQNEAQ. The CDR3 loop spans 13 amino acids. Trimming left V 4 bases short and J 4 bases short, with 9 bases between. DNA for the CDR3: TGTGCCAGCAGCTCTACAGGGTCAGATACGCAGTATTTT. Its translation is CASSSTGSDTQYF.

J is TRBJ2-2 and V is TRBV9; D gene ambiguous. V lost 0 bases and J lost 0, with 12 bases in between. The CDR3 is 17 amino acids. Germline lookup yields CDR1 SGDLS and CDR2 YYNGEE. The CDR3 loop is CASSVAGRSPNTGELFF. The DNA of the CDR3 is TGTGCCAGCAGCGTAGCTGGCAGGTCACCGAACACCGGGGAGCTGTTTTTT.

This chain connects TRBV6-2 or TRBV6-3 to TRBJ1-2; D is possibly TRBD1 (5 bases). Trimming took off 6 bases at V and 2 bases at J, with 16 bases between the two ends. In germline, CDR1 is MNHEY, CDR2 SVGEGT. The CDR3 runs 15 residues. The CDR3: CASSQAGTGNYGYTF. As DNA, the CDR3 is TGTGCCAGCAGCCAAGCGGGGACGGGGAACTATGGCTACACCTTC.

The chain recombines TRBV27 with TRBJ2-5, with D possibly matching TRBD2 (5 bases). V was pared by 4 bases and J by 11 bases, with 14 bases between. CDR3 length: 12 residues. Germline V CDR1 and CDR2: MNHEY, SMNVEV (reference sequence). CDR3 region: CASSSKASGQYF. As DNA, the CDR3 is TGTGCCAGCAGTTCAAAAGCTTCGGGGCAGTACTTC.

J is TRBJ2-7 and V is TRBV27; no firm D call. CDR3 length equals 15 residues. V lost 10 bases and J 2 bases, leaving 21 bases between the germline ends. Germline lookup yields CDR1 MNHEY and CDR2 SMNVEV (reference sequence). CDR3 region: CATAIALLPTYEQYF. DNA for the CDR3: TGTGCCACAGCGATAGCACTCCTACCCACCTACGAGCAGTACTTC.

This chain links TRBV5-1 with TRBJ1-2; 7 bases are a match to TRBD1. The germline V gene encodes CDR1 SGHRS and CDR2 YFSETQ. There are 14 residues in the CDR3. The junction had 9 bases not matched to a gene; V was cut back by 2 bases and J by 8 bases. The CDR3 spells CASSLARTGFGYTF. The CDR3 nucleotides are TGCGCCAGCAGCTTAGCCCGGACAGGTTTCGGCTACACCTTC.

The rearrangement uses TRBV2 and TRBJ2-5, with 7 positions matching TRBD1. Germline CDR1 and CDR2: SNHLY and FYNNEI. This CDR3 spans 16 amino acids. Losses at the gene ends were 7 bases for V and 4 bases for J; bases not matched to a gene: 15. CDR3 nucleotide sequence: TGTGCCAGCAAGTCTAGGGGGCTGGCGGCGGGAGAGACCCAGTACTTC. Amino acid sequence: CASKSRGLAAGETQYF.

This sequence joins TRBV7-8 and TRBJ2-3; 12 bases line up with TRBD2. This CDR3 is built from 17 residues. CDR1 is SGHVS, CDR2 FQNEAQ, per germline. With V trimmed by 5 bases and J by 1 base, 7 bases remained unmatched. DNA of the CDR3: TGTGCCAGCAGCCCAAGACTAGCGGGGGCTGGCACAGATACGCAGTATTTT. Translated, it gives CASSPRLAGAGTDTQYF.

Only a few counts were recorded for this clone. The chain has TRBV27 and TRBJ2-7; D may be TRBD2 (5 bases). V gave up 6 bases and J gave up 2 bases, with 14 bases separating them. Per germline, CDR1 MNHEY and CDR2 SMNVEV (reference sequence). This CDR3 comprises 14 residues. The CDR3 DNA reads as TGTGCCAGCAGAATGCCAGGACTTACCTACGAGCAGTACTTC. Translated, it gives CASRMPGLTYEQYF.

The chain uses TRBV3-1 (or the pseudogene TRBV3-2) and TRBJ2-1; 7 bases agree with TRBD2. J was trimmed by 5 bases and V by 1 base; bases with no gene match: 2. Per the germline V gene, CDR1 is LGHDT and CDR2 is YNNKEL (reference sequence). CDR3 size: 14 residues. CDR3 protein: CASSQAGGHNEQFF. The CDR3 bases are TGTGCCAGCAGCCAAGCGGGAGGACACAATGAGCAGTTCTTC.

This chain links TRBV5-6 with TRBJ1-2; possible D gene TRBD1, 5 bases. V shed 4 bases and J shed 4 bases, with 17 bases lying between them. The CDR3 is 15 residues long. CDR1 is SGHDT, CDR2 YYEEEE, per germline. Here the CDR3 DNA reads TGTGCCAGCAGCCCCTACGCTCTGGGGCTCTATGGCTACACCTTC. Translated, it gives CASSPYALGLYGYTF. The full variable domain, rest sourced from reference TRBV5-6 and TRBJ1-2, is DAGVTQSPTHLIKTRGQQVTLRCSPKSGHDTVSWYQQALGQGPQFIFQYYEEEERQRGNFPDRFSGHQFPNYSSELNVNALLLGDSALYLCASSPYALGLYGYTFGSGTRLTVV.

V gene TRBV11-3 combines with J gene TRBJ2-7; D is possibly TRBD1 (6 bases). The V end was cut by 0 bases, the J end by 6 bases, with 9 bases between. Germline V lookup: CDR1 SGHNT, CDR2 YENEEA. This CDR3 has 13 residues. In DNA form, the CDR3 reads TGTGCCAGCAGCTTAGAGGGGGCGCGCGAGCAGTACTTC. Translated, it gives CASSLEGAREQYF.

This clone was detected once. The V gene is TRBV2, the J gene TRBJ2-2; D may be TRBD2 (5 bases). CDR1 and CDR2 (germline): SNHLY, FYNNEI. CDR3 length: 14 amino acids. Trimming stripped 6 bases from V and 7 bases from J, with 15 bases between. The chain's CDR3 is CASRGRAGGGELFF. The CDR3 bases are TGTGCCAGCAGGGGCCGGGCGGGCGGCGGGGAGCTGTTTTTT.

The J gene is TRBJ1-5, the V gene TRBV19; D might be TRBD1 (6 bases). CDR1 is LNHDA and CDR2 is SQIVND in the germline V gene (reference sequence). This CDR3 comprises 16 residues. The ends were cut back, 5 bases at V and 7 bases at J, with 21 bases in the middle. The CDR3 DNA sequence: TGTGCCAGTAGTCCTCCCGGGACAAAGGATTCACAGCCCCAGCATTTT. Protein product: CASSPPGTKDSQPQHF.

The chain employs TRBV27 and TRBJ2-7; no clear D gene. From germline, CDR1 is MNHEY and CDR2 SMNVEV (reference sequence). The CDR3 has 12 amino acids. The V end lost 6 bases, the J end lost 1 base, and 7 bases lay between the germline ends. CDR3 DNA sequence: TGTGCCAGCAGACCAGAATCCTACGAGCAGTACTTC. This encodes CASRPESYEQYF.

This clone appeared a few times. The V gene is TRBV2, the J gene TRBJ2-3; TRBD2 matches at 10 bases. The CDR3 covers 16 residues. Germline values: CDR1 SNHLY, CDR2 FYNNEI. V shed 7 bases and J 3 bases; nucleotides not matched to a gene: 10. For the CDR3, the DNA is TGTGCCAGCAAGCGGATGACTAGCGGGTTGACAGATACGCAGTATTTT. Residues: CASKRMTSGLTDTQYF.

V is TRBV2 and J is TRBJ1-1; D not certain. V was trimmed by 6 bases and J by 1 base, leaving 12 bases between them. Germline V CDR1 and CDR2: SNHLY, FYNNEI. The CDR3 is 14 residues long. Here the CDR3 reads CASRDWTENTEAFF. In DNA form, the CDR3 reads TGTGCCAGCAGGGACTGGACCGAGAACACTGAAGCTTTCTTT.

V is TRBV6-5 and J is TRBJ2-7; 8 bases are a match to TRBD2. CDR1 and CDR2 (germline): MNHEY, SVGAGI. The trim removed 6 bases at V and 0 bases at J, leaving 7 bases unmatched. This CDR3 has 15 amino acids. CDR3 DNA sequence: TGTGCCAGCAGAACGACTAGCGCGAGCTCCTACGAGCAGTACTTC. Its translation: CASRTTSASSYEQYF.

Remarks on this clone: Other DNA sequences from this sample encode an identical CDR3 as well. For the CDR3, the DNA is TGTGCCAGCAGTTCTCTCCTCTCCTACGAGCAGTACTTC. It encodes CASSSLLSYEQYF. This chain uses TRBV6-5 with TRBJ2-7, with no clear D. The V gene lost 4 bases and the J gene lost 0 bases, with 7 bases spanning the gap. This CDR3 is built from 13 residues. Per germline, CDR1 MNHEY and CDR2 SVGAGI.

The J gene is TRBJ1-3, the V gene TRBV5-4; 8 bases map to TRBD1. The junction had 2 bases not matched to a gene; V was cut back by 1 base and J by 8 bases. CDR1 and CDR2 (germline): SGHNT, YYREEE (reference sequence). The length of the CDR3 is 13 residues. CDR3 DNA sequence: TGTGCCAGCAGCTTGCAGGGGGCGGACACCATATATTTT. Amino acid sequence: CASSLQGADTIYF.

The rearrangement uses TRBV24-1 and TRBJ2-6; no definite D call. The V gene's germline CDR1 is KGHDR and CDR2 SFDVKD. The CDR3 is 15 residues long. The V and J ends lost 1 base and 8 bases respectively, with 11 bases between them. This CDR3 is CATSDFWSGSNVLTF. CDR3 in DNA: TGTGCCACCAGTGATTTTTGGTCCGGGTCCAACGTCCTGACTTTC.